This T cell receptor beta chain was recorded in a study of cytomegalovirus exposure and HLA in healthy donors (TCRdb year 2017). Broadly, across the study: An earlier analysis of several hundred of the donors reported approximately 300 Gb of sequence data and approximately 120 million unique TCR beta sequences obtained from roughly 170 million T cells. Both class I and class II loci were covered by HLA typing, at four-digit resolution. Every discovery cohort repertoire had been produced on one sequencing platform. In an earlier analysis of several hundred of the donors, high-throughput TCR beta sequencing was used to judge whether each TCR beta V gene segment behaved as functional or pseudogenic. A handful of DR-DQ haplotypes were handled as single units for association and clustering because linkage in the cohort was strong. A separate validation cohort of approximately 130 different subjects was used in addition to the 666-subject first cohort. Donor age, sex, ethnicity and CMV serostatus were collected together with the repertoire data. The aim of the study was to test whether cataloging public T cell receptors could identify signatures of past pathogen exposure. A later genetic analysis took genome-wide SNP genotypes for about 65% of the 666 donors and used that subset as a discovery cohort. The study profiled the T cell repertoires of fewer than 850 subjects by immunosequencing and related them to cytomegalovirus serostatus. Rather than drawing on any new phenotypic data, the later analysis identified candidate immune exposures from TCR beta sequences and the way those sequences occurred across donors. In a later analysis, previously published TCR beta repertoires from 550 to 750 donors were re-analyzed and high-resolution HLA genotyping was added so that TCR occurrence patterns could be studied. Roughly 300 gigabases of sequencing data and tens of millions of unique TCR sequences were included in an early release covering around 600 HLA-typed donors. Among the roughly 400 genotyped donors, more than 70% belonged to the genetic ancestry cluster associated with self-reported Caucasian donors. To predict cytomegalovirus infection status, the study combined high-throughput TCR immunosequencing, statistical association of individual TCRs with disease status, and machine learning. The number of donors typed differed by locus, with about 620-630 for A, B, C, DRB1 and DQB1, 522 for DQA1, about 610 for DPA1, and approximately 470 for DPB1. Among approximately 370 genotyped donors of the cohort, an average of around 220,000 unique TCR beta nucleotide sequences was sequenced per donor, of which approximately 18% were non-productive. The investigation overall reported the following: Cytomegalovirus status was reported to be diagnosed by the classifier with high specificity and sensitivity in both the original and validation cohorts. It was suggested by the authors that the approach could potentially be generalized to other disease states and immunological phenotypes. In a later analysis, HLA-associated TCR beta chains were found to be more clonally expanded and to have lower generation probabilities than equally common non-associated chains. In a later genetic analysis, a missense DCLRE1C variant was associated with V-gene and J-gene trimming of TCR beta chains, and the association was replicated in an independent cohort. A cluster of highly shared sequence variants was judged likely to represent a technical artifact of the sequencing pipeline. The presence/absence analyses assumed that sequencing depth was roughly uniform across donors, and that assumption may not be true. In a later analysis, most CMV-associated TCR beta chains were found to appear HLA-restricted, with HLA associations seemingly driven largely by CMV exposure. Correlated functional status among segregating V segments might reflect linkage disequilibrium, but an unknown experimental factor could not be ruled out. A further reported finding was that TCR beta sequences accurately predicted the HLA-A and HLA-B alleles for most subjects in the first cohort. HLA typing was unavailable for some donors at each locus, so association tests used only the typed subset. Immune exposure information for the cohort was limited to CMV serostatus. Specific HLA alleles were associated with 15,000 to 20,000 TCR beta sequences at a false discovery rate of 0.05 in a later analysis. In an earlier analysis of about 550 of the donors, most TCR beta V segments were observed in productive rearrangements about 87% or about 30% of the time, broadly matching IMGT annotations. In vitro tests confirmed that a few of the cytomegalovirus-associated TCR beta chains recognize cytomegalovirus antigens. In a later analysis, several top co-occurrence clusters were reported to appear linked to parvovirus B19, influenza, CMV and Epstein-Barr virus. Seventeen rarely observed V segments, including chromosome 9 orphons, were excluded from the earlier analysis of several hundred of the donors because counts were too low. In a later analysis, the rate of TCR association differed among HLA loci, with DRB1 alleles having the most associated TCRs and HLA-C alleles having the fewest. While some public TCRs were present in many individuals, most TCR sequences turned up only very rarely across donors. When HLA alleles, especially DR and DQ, strongly co-occurred, attributing TCR associations to individual alleles was difficult. According to a later genetic analysis, donors in an Asian-associated ancestry cluster had fewer N-insertions in productive TCRs than the approximately 650-donor mean. The 87-base-pair reads could not distinguish some IMGT-functional V segments, including TRBV6-2 and TRBV6-3, so those segments were excluded. This cohort had only TCR beta chains sequenced, and the lack of alpha or paired-chain data limited which features could be detected. In the study, 150 to 200 TCR beta chains were listed as associated with cytomegalovirus.

V lost 6 bases and J lost 2 bases, and the count of bases not matched to a germline gene is 4. The germline V gene provides CDR1 LGHNA and CDR2 YNFKEQ. Spanning cysteine to phenylalanine, the CDR3 consists of 15 amino acids. The DNA shown is the 45-base CDR3, in frame from base 1. As concerns this clone: Its recognized antigen is unknown. The record has no base qualities; no much larger clone is one base away.

The cohort comprised 710 or so healthy bone marrow donors. At the time of sampling, all cohort members were nominally healthy, though unrecorded immune exposures were likely present. The donor was CMV seropositive and was included in the group of 250 to 350 seropositive cohort members. Each donor provided a peripheral blood sample, and peripheral blood mononuclear cells were used for TCR beta sequencing. Genomic DNA was extracted from the blood cell samples with the Qiagen DNeasy Blood Extraction Kit. Library preparation employed the immunoSEQ multiplex PCR assay. For the multiplex PCR, a mixture combining 60 forward primers for TCR Vbeta segments and 13 reverse primers for TCR Jbeta segments was used. The CDR3 region of rearranged TCR beta genes was amplified from genomic DNA by a multiplex PCR assay. The amplified TCR beta libraries were sequenced on the Illumina HiSeq System as 87-base-pair reads. Per the source publication's procedure: Across the 500 to 700 repertoires, a later analysis counted 60 million to 90 million unique TCR beta chains, roughly 11 million of which were shared by at least two donors. Raw reads were error-corrected and collapsed into unique sequences by a nearest-neighbor algorithm in which closely related sequences were merged to remove PCR and sequencing errors. Alignment of CDR3 sequences to IMGT reference sequences was used to assign V, D and J gene segments. For a sequence to be retained, a match of at least six nucleotides was required to both a V gene segment and a J gene segment. A rearrangement was called productive if the CDR3 had no stop codons and remained in frame with V and J, and every other rearrangement was called non-productive. Following IMGT convention, CDR3 was defined as the stretch from the second conserved V-encoded cysteine to the conserved J-encoded phenylalanine. The earlier analysis of about 530 of the donors excluded any sequence lacking an unambiguous match to a single V gene segment. In an earlier analysis of approximately 560 of the donors, a V segment was called functional when productive rearrangements were above 56.7%, and segregating when the standard deviation between donors exceeded 5%. A statistical classification framework was built for diagnosing cytomegalovirus status from the catalog of TCR beta chain sequences. V and J gene assignment, in a later analysis, came from comparing TCR nucleotide sequences with IMGT/GENE-DB human TR gene sequences. Using the TCRdist pipeline, a later analysis assigned CDR3 sequences along with most-parsimonious VDJ recombination scenarios. A later analysis defined each TCR beta chain by its CDR3 amino acid sequence plus V-gene family, and excluded reads lacking a unique V-gene family. In a later analysis, nearly 600 highly shared, low-generation-probability nucleotide sequences were removed to address suspected cross-contamination and a sequencing artifact. In a later analysis, a clonal expansion index for each public chain was calculated from normalized within-repertoire ranks of inferred template counts. In a later analysis, generation probabilities were computed using a VDJ recombination model fitted to out-of-frame rearrangements, and the results were checked against IGoR. A later analysis scored TCR-TCR, TCR-HLA and TCR-CMV co-occurrence with hypergeometric tests, applying a repertoire-size bias correction to TCR pairs. False discovery rates were estimated in a later analysis by permuting HLA or CMV assignments 20 times. In a later analysis, co-occurring TCRs were grouped with DBSCAN, and TCRdist sequence similarity was added when clustering was performed within HLA-allele-positive subsets. Repertoires with fewer than 30,000 or more than 120,000 public chains were left out of co-occurrence clustering, as were about 5 repertoires with anomalous nucleotide sharing. TCRdb re-hosts the immuneACCESS table, in-frame sequences only. Its copies lack some clones; in the studies checked, an unresolved V gene accounts for under half of them, and the cause for the rest is not known. Clone size and V and J calls were adopted from that table, with D and trimming inferred from the DNA. In this sample the table shows tens of thousands of clones, 65% to 75% of which occur a single time. Roughly 22% of the sample is taken by the ten largest.

The receptor comes from a man aged 45-65 years in good health and CMV-seropositive. The sequenced material came from PBMCs. Recombination joined TRBV4-2 with TRBJ2-2; 9 junctional bases match TRBD2. The CDR3 reads CASRPSGDNTGELFF. The DNA is as follows: TGTGCCAGCAGACCTAGCGGGGATAACACCGGGGAGCTGTTTTTT.